The next 25 T cell receptor beta chains were all read from a single sample in a study of cytomegalovirus exposure and HLA in healthy donors. The PCR made use of 60 Vbeta and 13 Jbeta primers. The assay was immunoSEQ multiplex PCR, and TCRdb's table has in-frame clones only and misses some. The sample includes more than 85,000 clones, roughly a tenth of them seen just once. The specimen sequenced was PBMCs. These receptors came from a man aged 50 to 60 in good health and CMV-seropositive.

This clone came up a few times. The genes are TRBV28 and TRBJ2-5, with 7 bases aligning to TRBD2. This CDR3 contains 15 residues. V lost 5 bases and J lost 4; bases outside the gene matches: 10. CDR1 is MDHEN and CDR2 is SYDVKM in the germline V gene. In nucleotides, the CDR3 is TGTGCCAGCAGTCCAAGCGGGGTTAAAGGAGAGACCCAGTACTTC. Translation: CASSPSGVKGETQYF.

This chain connects TRBV5-6 to TRBJ2-7, with 9 nucleotides matching TRBD1. Germline V gives CDR1 SGHDT, CDR2 YYEEEE. CDR3 length: 14 residues. V lost 0 bases, J lost 6 bases, and 4 bases stayed unmatched. The CDR3 nucleotides read TGTGCCAGCAGCTTGGGTACAGGGGGCGTCGAGCAGTACTTC. It specifies CASSLGTGGVEQYF.

This chain joins TRBV28 and TRBJ1-1, with a possible D match to TRBD1 (5 bases). Germline CDR1 reads MDHEN; CDR2 reads SYDVKM. The CDR3 is 12 amino acids. Deletions cut 4 bases from V and 7 bases from J, with 10 bases between. CDR3 residues: CASSYAGVEAFF. The CDR3 DNA is TGTGCCAGCAGTTACGCGGGGGTTGAAGCTTTCTTT.

This clone has more than one count but fewer than ten. The chain employs TRBV5-4 and TRBJ1-2; 9 bases match TRBD1. The length of the CDR3 is 14 residues. Germline values: CDR1 SGHNT, CDR2 YYREEE (reference sequence). V trimming: 2 bases; J trimming: 6 bases; junction bases outside the gene matches: 5. CDR3 DNA: TGTGCCAGCAGCTTACAGGGGGCGCTGAATGGCTACACCTTC. It encodes CASSLQGALNGYTF.

The J gene is TRBJ2-2, the V gene TRBV9; possible D gene TRBD2, 6 bases. The V and J ends lost 3 bases and 4 bases respectively, with 13 bases between them. The CDR3 runs to 15 residues. CDR1 SGDLS and CDR2 YYNGEE come from the germline V gene. CDR3 nucleotide sequence: TGTGCCAGCAGCGGCCTCGGGAGACGCACCGGGGAGCTGTTTTTT. Protein sequence: CASSGLGRRTGELFF.

This chain connects TRBV9 to TRBJ2-1, with D maybe TRBD1 (6 bases). V lost 0 bases to trimming and J lost 1 base, with 11 bases between them. From germline, CDR1 is SGDLS and CDR2 YYNGEE. The CDR3 has 16 residues. The CDR3 spells CASSVGDTLSYNEQFF. The CDR3 bases are TGTGCCAGCAGCGTAGGGGACACCCTTTCCTACAATGAGCAGTTCTTC.

This chain links TRBV7-9 with TRBJ2-2; maybe TRBD1 (5 bases). Trimming cost V 1 base and J 0 bases, with 9 bases left between them. The CDR3 has 16 amino acids. CDR1 is SEHNR and CDR2 is FQNEAQ in the germline V gene (reference sequence). CDR3 sequence: CASSLGVGPNTGELFF. The CDR3 DNA reads as TGTGCCAGCAGCTTAGGTGTGGGGCCGAACACCGGGGAGCTGTTTTTT.

This clone was seen a handful of times. The genes are TRBV7-2 and TRBJ1-4; D call uncertain. Per germline, CDR1 SGHTA and CDR2 FQGNSA. Trimming pared 5 bases from V and 0 bases from J, leaving 7 bases between. The CDR3 contains 14 residues. The chain's CDR3 is CASSPTATNEKLFF. The CDR3 nucleotides are TGTGCCAGCAGCCCCACTGCAACTAATGAAAAACTGTTTTTT.

The chain couples TRBV6-5 to TRBJ1-5, with D unclear. The CDR3 has 14 amino acids. Trimming cost V 2 bases and J 5 bases, with 10 bases left between them. Germline V gives CDR1 MNHEY, CDR2 SVGAGI. The CDR3: CASSYRHTDQPQHF. CDR3 sequence (DNA): TGTGCCAGCAGTTACAGACACACGGATCAGCCCCAGCATTTT.

This clone was detected only a few times. This sequence joins TRBV10-3 and TRBJ2-3; 7 bases are shared with TRBD2. V gave up 7 bases and J gave up 0 bases; unmatched junction bases: 4. CDR1 is ENHRY, CDR2 SYGVKD, per germline. The CDR3 contains 14 residues. The CDR3 is CAIKVSGSTDTQYF. Written as DNA, the CDR3 is TGTGCCATCAAAGTTAGCGGGAGCACAGATACGCAGTATTTT.

The CDR3 coding sequence is TGCGCCAGCAGCCAAGATTGGGTAACTAGCGGGAGCTACGAGCAGTACTTC. It is translated as CASSQDWVTSGSYEQYF. The genes are TRBV4-3 and TRBJ2-7, with 11 positions matching TRBD2. CDR3 length: 17 amino acids. Per the germline V gene, CDR1 is LGHNA and CDR2 is YSLEER. J lost 3 bases, V lost 0 bases, and 7 bases had no gene match.

The chain is built from TRBV4-2 and TRBJ2-7, with D possibly TRBD2 on 6 matching bases. Germline lookup yields CDR1 LGHNA and CDR2 YNFKEQ. The CDR3 runs 15 residues. Trimming shortened V by 4 bases and J by 4 bases, and 17 bases separated the two germline ends. The DNA of the CDR3 is TGTGCCAGCAGCCCCCTGGGGGGAGCAGCGTACGAGCAGTACTTC. Residues: CASSPLGGAAYEQYF.

This clone was counted between two and nine times. The gene calls are TRBV25-1 and TRBJ1-2, with 8 nucleotides matching TRBD1. V was pared by 4 bases and J by 7 bases, with 11 bases of the junction left unmatched. The germline V gene has CDR1 MGHDK and CDR2 SYGVNS. The CDR3 sequence is 15 residues long. CDR3 DNA: TGTGCCAGCAGTGGCCCGCCGGGACAGGTCTCTGGCTACACCTTC. Translated: CASSGPPGQVSGYTF.

The sample holds a few counts of this clone. The chain is built from TRBV4-1 and TRBJ2-6; 12 nucleotides line up with TRBD2. Trimming at V came to 2 bases and at J to 2 bases, leaving 10 bases not matched to a gene. This CDR3 contains 20 residues. In germline, CDR1 is MGHRA, CDR2 YSYEKL. The CDR3 protein is CASSQLLAGGVGTGANVLTF. CDR3 DNA sequence: TGCGCCAGCAGCCAATTACTAGCGGGAGGAGTAGGAACTGGGGCCAACGTCCTGACTTTC.

The V and J genes are TRBV5-8 and TRBJ2-1; maybe TRBD2 (5 bases). V lost 0 bases and J lost 4, with 11 bases in between. Germline CDR1 and CDR2: SGHTS and YDEGEE. The CDR3 has 15 residues. CDR3 in amino acids: CASSLGSGNYNEQFF. The DNA of the CDR3 is TGTGCCAGCAGCTTGGGAAGCGGTAATTACAATGAGCAGTTCTTC.

The chain uses TRBV30 and TRBJ1-3; D call uncertain. The V and J ends lost 7 bases and 2 bases respectively, with 6 bases between them. The CDR3 extends over 11 amino acids. Germline loops: CDR1 GTSNPN, CDR2 SVGIG (reference sequence). The chain's CDR3 is CASGAGNTIYF. Here the CDR3 DNA reads TGTGCCTCCGGGGCTGGAAACACCATATATTTT.

As regards this clone: One junction end disagrees with the germline gene, perhaps due to a read error. The V gene is TRBV30, the J gene TRBJ1-5, with D unresolved. This CDR3 has 12 residues. Germline V gives CDR1 GTSNPN, CDR2 SVGIG (reference sequence). The CDR3 spells CAWRTGGQPQNF. CDR3 coding DNA: TGTGCCTGGAGAACCGGAGGTCAGCCCCAGAATTTT.

The CDR3 protein is CASSFPGQRNQPQHF. For the CDR3, the DNA is TGTGCCAGCAGTTTCCCGGGACAGAGGAATCAGCCCCAGCATTTT. V gene TRBV28 combines with J gene TRBJ1-5; TRBD1 matches at 7 bases. The CDR3 length is 15 residues. V lost 3 bases and J lost 4; bases outside the gene matches: 6. Germline CDR1 is MDHEN and CDR2 is SYDVKM. The whole variable domain, filled in from reference TRBV28 and TRBJ1-5, reads DVKVTQSSRYLVKRTGEKVFLECVQDMDHENMFWYRQDPGLGLRLIYFSYDVKMKEKGDIPEGYSVSREKKERFSLILESASTNQTSMYLCASSFPGQRNQPQHFGDGTRLSIL.

The chain links TRBV12-5 to TRBJ2-7; 9 bases are shared with TRBD1. V shed 6 bases, J shed 4 bases, and the junction held 10 bases outside the gene matches. The CDR3 totals 15 residues. Germline lookup yields CDR1 LGHNT and CDR2 FRNRAP. The CDR3 coding sequence is TGTGCTAGTGGGCCTTCCGGGACAGGGCTTTACGAGCAGTACTTC. This codes for CASGPSGTGLYEQYF.

The chain has TRBV6-5 and TRBJ1-1, with 10 bases that match TRBD1. The length of the CDR3 is 14 residues. Germline values: CDR1 MNHEY, CDR2 SVGAGI. Trimming removed 6 bases from V and 3 bases from J; junction bases left unmatched: 4. In DNA form, the CDR3 reads TGTGCCAGCAGCCTTGGGACAGGGGACACTGAAGCTTTCTTT. Its translation is CASSLGTGDTEAFF.

The chain carries TRBV28 and TRBJ2-1; 9 bases are a match to TRBD2. The CDR3 is 16 residues long. Trimming cost V 5 bases and J 4 bases; bases outside gene matches: 9. Germline V lookup: CDR1 MDHEN, CDR2 SYDVKM. The CDR3 sequence: CASSDLGLAGYNEQFF. The CDR3, as DNA: TGTGCCAGCAGTGACCTAGGCCTAGCGGGATACAATGAGCAGTTCTTC. Full variable domain (remainder filled in from reference TRBV28 and TRBJ2-1): DVKVTQSSRYLVKRTGEKVFLECVQDMDHENMFWYRQDPGLGLRLIYFSYDVKMKEKGDIPEGYSVSREKKERFSLILESASTNQTSMYLCASSDLGLAGYNEQFFGPGTRLTVL.

Only a few counts were recorded for this clone. The gene calls are TRBV4-1 and TRBJ2-3; D is unresolved. The CDR3 sequence is 19 residues long. V shed 0 bases and J shed 7 bases, with 26 bases lying between them. CDR1 is MGHRA, CDR2 YSYEKL, per germline. The CDR3 here is CASSQEIPLAVPLHHTQYF. CDR3 sequence (DNA): TGCGCCAGCAGCCAAGAAATCCCCTTGGCTGTCCCCCTTCATCATACGCAGTATTTT.

This clone turned up a few times. The CDR3 region is CASSAIQGTYNEQFF. In DNA form, the CDR3 reads TGTGCCAGCTCAGCCATCCAGGGGACCTACAATGAGCAGTTCTTC. The chain is built from TRBV18 and TRBJ2-1; possible D gene TRBD1, 6 bases. V was shortened by 5 bases and J by 2 bases, with 13 bases between the two germline ends. The CDR3 contains 15 residues. The germline V gene has CDR1 KGHSH and CDR2 LQKENI.

The chain employs TRBV27 and TRBJ2-7, with TRBD2 matching 8 bases. V shed 4 bases, J shed 1 base, and the junction held 3 bases outside the gene matches. Germline V lookup: CDR1 MNHEY, CDR2 SMNVEV (reference sequence). CDR3 length: 14 residues. CDR3 loop: CASSSLAGSYEQYF. CDR3 nucleotide sequence: TGTGCCAGCAGTTCGCTAGCGGGTTCCTACGAGCAGTACTTC.

This clone occurred a few times. The gene calls are TRBV7-6 and TRBJ2-7; 7 bases line up with TRBD2. The J segment lost 7 bases and the V segment lost 0 bases, leaving 0 bases of the junction unmatched. CDR1 is SGHVS, CDR2 FNYEAQ, per germline. This CDR3 comprises 12 residues. DNA for the CDR3: TGTGCCAGCAGCTTAGCGCGGGGGGAGCAGTACTTC. It yields the protein CASSLARGEQYF.